The source of this TCR beta chain is a study of T-cell memory formation after mild COVID-19. Study findings and constraints: Memory cells collected pre-infection included some clones that later responded, suggesting cross-reactive memory joined. Later expanders leaned CD4+, whereas clones that contracted between day 15 and 85 were balanced CD4/CD8.

MiXCR, applied by TCRdb to the 5' RACE reads, yields one record per CDR3 protein. The profile shows hundreds of thousands of distinct CDR3 sequences, roughly 18% of them singletons. Comment on this clonotype: Its antigen is not known.

This CDR3 comprises 15 residues. V shed 0 bases and J shed 0 bases, with 9 bases lying between them. Germline V CDR1 and CDR2: LGHDT, YNNKEL (reference sequence). The clonotype originates from an adult woman who had mild COVID-19 (a few samples of this study predate the infection). Cell type and time point are not known. This rearrangement joins TRBV3-1 to TRBJ2-7; D is undetermined. The sequenced material came from PBMCs or a T cell subset sorted from them (not recorded which). DNA for the CDR3: TGTGCCAGCAGCCAAGATGAAAGCGCCTCCTACGAGCAGTACTTC. Its translation is CASSQDESASYEQYF.